These 23 T cell receptor beta chains were sequenced from one sample in a study of Graves' ophthalmopathy and Graves' hyperthyroidism. TCR beta CDR3 amplification used RNA transcripts. Following a first-round RT-PCR that used HTBI primers, a second-round multiplex PCR was carried out. TCRdb called the multiplex PCR reads again in MiXCR, with one record for every CDR3 protein. Counted here are 200,000 to 250,000 distinct CDR3 sequences, around a fifth occurring once; the ten biggest clones make up about 40%. What was sequenced was peripheral blood. All receptors come from a woman between 45 and 65 years old with Graves' ophthalmopathy.

The chain combines TRBV20-1 with TRBJ2-5, with D possibly being TRBD2 (5 bases). The germline CDR1 and CDR2 sequences are DFQATT and SNEGSKA (reference sequence). The CDR3 extends over 14 amino acids. The germline V and J ends were trimmed by 0 bases and 3 bases, with 11 bases remaining between them. CDR3 coding DNA: TGCAGTGCTAGAGATAGCGTCGCCGAAGAGACCCAGTACTTC. Translating gives CSARDSVAEETQYF.

This clonotype was counted many times. The chain joins TRBV6-2 or TRBV6-3 to TRBJ2-5, with a weak D call TRBD2 (6 bases). The CDR3 contains 16 residues. Germline V gives CDR1 MNHEY, CDR2 SVGEGT. Trimming removed 4 bases at V and 2 bases at J, with 17 bases between. The CDR3 protein is CASSLIGRTLQETQYF. CDR3 DNA sequence: TGTGCCAGCAGTTTGATTGGGAGGACGCTTCAAGAGACCCAGTACTTC.

This clonotype has at least ten counts. The chain is built from TRBV28 and TRBJ2-5, with 12 bases lining up with TRBD2. CDR3 size: 15 residues. CDR1 MDHEN and CDR2 SYDVKM come from the germline V gene. V trimming: 5 bases; J trimming: 0 bases; junction bases outside the gene matches: 1. CDR3 sequence (DNA): TGTGCCAGCAGTGGGACTAGCGGGCACCAAGAGACCCAGTACTTC. This translates into CASSGTSGHQETQYF.

In this sample, this clonotype turned up a few times. Without the conserved terminal phenylalanine or tryptophan, this CDR3 likely stems from a read error. Because the CDR3's place on the DNA is in doubt, the DNA is left out and the CDR3 is given as listed by TCRdb. V is TRBV7-2 and J is TRBJ2-4; the DNA was not compared with TRBD1, the D call given in the table. The CDR3 is 14 residues long, counting both termini. Germline V gene lookup returns CDR1 SGHTA and CDR2 FQGNSA. The CDR3: CASSLTGGKNIQYL.

This clonotype was picked up many times. The rearrangement uses TRBV19 and TRBJ1-3; unclear D gene. Trimming stripped 8 bases from V and 4 bases from J, with 12 bases between. CDR3 length: 13 amino acids. Germline V gene sequence: CDR1 LNHDA, CDR2 SQIVND (reference sequence). Here the CDR3 reads CASQLGSGNTIYF. The CDR3 coding sequence is TGTGCCAGTCAACTGGGGTCCGGAAACACCATATATTTT.

The table lists this clonotype with many counts. V is TRBV10-3 and J is TRBJ2-5; D tentatively reads TRBD1 or TRBD2 (5 bases each). The germline V gene has CDR1 ENHRY and CDR2 SYGVKD. CDR3 size: 12 residues. Trimming took 2 bases from V and 5 from J, leaving 6 bases between them. The CDR3 here is CAISEEGETQYF. CDR3 bases: TGTGCCATCAGTGAGGAGGGGGAGACCCAGTACTTC.

The chain links TRBV12-3 or TRBV12-4 to TRBJ2-7, with D possibly called TRBD1 or TRBD2 (5 bases each). The CDR3 is 14 amino acids. Trimming took off 1 base at V and 4 bases at J, with 11 bases between the two ends. The CDR3 DNA is TGTGCCAGCAGTTTAGATGGGGGAGTTTACGAGCAGTACTTC. As protein: CASSLDGGVYEQYF.

This clonotype was counted at least ten times. V gene TRBV12-3 or TRBV12-4 combines with J gene TRBJ2-7, with 8 bases matching TRBD2. The CDR3 is made up of 15 amino acids. V lost 1 base, J lost 3 bases, and 5 bases stayed unmatched. The CDR3 reads CASSLGPSGHYEQYF. The CDR3 DNA sequence: TGTGCCAGCAGTTTAGGGCCTAGCGGGCACTACGAGCAGTACTTC.

This clonotype was seen at least ten times. V and J are TRBV27 and TRBJ1-1; 7 positions match TRBD1. With V trimmed by 4 bases and J by 1 base, 6 bases remained unmatched. The CDR3 is 15 amino acids. Germline assignment: CDR1 MNHEY and CDR2 SMNVEV (reference sequence). CDR3 in amino acids: CASSSGQVRNTEAFF. CDR3 nucleotide sequence: TGTGCCAGCAGTTCCGGACAGGTGAGGAACACTGAAGCTTTCTTT.

This clonotype has a count of ten or more. The chain uses TRBV20-1 and TRBJ2-7; TRBD1 is a possible D gene (5 bases). The germline gives CDR1 DFQATT, CDR2 SNEGSKA (reference sequence). This CDR3 contains 14 residues. V lost 0 bases, J lost 2 bases, and 11 bases lay in between. Written as DNA, the CDR3 is TGCAGTGCTAGAGATGGACGGACAACCTACGAGCAGTACTTC. Translating gives CSARDGRTTYEQYF.

This clonotype was picked up many times. The rearrangement uses TRBV12-3 or TRBV12-4 and TRBJ2-7; 11 positions match TRBD2. After removal of 3 bases from V and 7 bases from J, the junction contained 5 bases not matched to a gene. This CDR3 is 14 amino acids long. CDR3 coding DNA: TGTGCCAGCAGTTTTAGCGGGAGGGCGGGGGAGCAGTACTTC. Its translation is CASSFSGRAGEQYF.

This clonotype was recorded at least ten times. The rearrangement links TRBV10-1 to TRBJ1-2; D is possibly TRBD1 (5 bases). CDR3 length: 13 amino acids. The germline V gene encodes CDR1 WNHNN and CDR2 SYGVQD (reference sequence). Trimming removed 3 bases from V and 9 bases from J, with 14 bases in between. In nucleotides, the CDR3 is TGCGCCAGCAGTGAAGCAGGGTCTAATAGCTACACCTTC. Its translation is CASSEAGSNSYTF.

This clonotype came up many times. This rearrangement joins TRBV20-1 to TRBJ2-7; 8 nucleotides agree with TRBD2. Germline lookup yields CDR1 DFQATT and CDR2 SNEGSKA (reference sequence). The trim removed 0 bases at V and 0 bases at J, leaving 4 bases unmatched. The CDR3 is 15 residues long. For the CDR3, the DNA is TGCAGTGCTAGAGATGTTAGCGGGACCTCCTACGAGCAGTACTTC. Translation gives CSARDVSGTSYEQYF.

The chain has TRBV3-1 and TRBJ1-2; D unclear. Looked up from germline, CDR1 is LGHDT and CDR2 is YNNKEL (reference sequence). The CDR3 is 12 residues long. Trimming took off 0 bases at V and 5 bases at J, with 4 bases between the two ends. The CDR3 DNA reads TGTGCCAGCAGCCAAGAGAGGTATGGCTACACCTTC. This codes for CASSQERYGYTF. Complete variable domain (other parts from reference TRBV3-1 and TRBJ1-2): DTAVSQTPKYLVTQMGNDKSIKCEQNLGHDTMYWYKQDSKKFLKIMFSYNNKELIINETVPNRFSPKSPDKAHLNLHINSLELGDSAVYFCASSQERYGYTFGSGTRLTVV.

V usage is TRBV6-1 and J usage is TRBJ1-5; no clear D gene. The germline CDR1 and CDR2 sequences are MNHNS and SASEGT. V lost 2 bases to trimming and J lost 6 bases, with 11 bases between them. The CDR3 runs 14 residues. The CDR3 is CASSENPGFQPQHF. In nucleotides, the CDR3 is TGTGCCAGCAGTGAAAATCCAGGTTTTCAGCCCCAGCATTTT.

This clonotype was seen at least ten times. The chain has TRBV6-2 or TRBV6-3 and TRBJ2-7, with D tentatively TRBD1 or TRBD2 (5 bases each). Trimming removed 4 bases from V and 0 bases from J, with 13 bases in between. Germline CDR1 MNHEY, CDR2 SVGEGT. This CDR3 has 15 residues. In DNA, the CDR3 is TGTGCCAGCAGTTCTTTCTTGGGGGTCTCCTACGAGCAGTACTTC. Translation gives CASSSFLGVSYEQYF.

This clonotype was observed many times. The CDR3 sequence is CASSLAGGVETQYF. The CDR3 DNA is TGTGCCAGCAGCCTAGCGGGAGGGGTAGAGACCCAGTACTTC. V is TRBV28 and J is TRBJ2-5; 12 bases map to TRBD2. CDR1 and CDR2 (germline): MDHEN, SYDVKM. CDR3 length equals 14 residues. The J segment lost 4 bases and the V segment lost 6 bases, leaving 3 bases of the junction unmatched. Full variable domain (rest looked up from reference TRBV28 and TRBJ2-5): DVKVTQSSRYLVKRTGEKVFLECVQDMDHENMFWYRQDPGLGLRLIYFSYDVKMKEKGDIPEGYSVSREKKERFSLILESASTNQTSMYLCASSLAGGVETQYFGPGTRLLVL.

This clonotype was counted many times. The J gene is TRBJ1-5, the V gene TRBV20-1; D is unclear. Germline CDR1 and CDR2: DFQATT and SNEGSKA (reference sequence). V was clipped by 2 bases and J by 5 bases, with 16 bases between them. The CDR3 has 15 amino acids. The CDR3 coding sequence is TGCAGTGCTAGAAGGGCCTCAGGAACGGATCAGCCCCAGCATTTT. Translating it yields CSARRASGTDQPQHF.

In its sample, this clonotype was seen a few times. This CDR3 is CASSSNPDPTYEQYF. In nucleotides, the CDR3 is TGTGCCAGCAGCTCAAACCCTGACCCAACCTACGAGCAGTACTTC. The chain joins TRBV9 to TRBJ2-7; D not certain. V was pared by 4 bases and J by 2 bases, with 16 bases between. The CDR3 sequence is 15 residues long. Germline CDR1 reads SGDLS; CDR2 reads YYNGEE.

The V gene is TRBV5-6, the J gene TRBJ2-7; D remains ambiguous. The V gene lost 4 bases and the J gene lost 2 bases, with 13 bases spanning the gap. This CDR3 region has 14 residues. The germline V gene encodes CDR1 SGHDT and CDR2 YYEEEE. CDR3: CASSPVGRAYEQYF. In nucleotides, the CDR3 is TGTGCCAGCAGCCCCGTTGGTAGGGCCTACGAGCAGTACTTC.

CDR3 nucleotides: TGTGCCAGCAGCCCTGGGGGGGGGGCCCACGAGCAGTACTTC. This translates into CASSPGGGAHEQYF. This chain links TRBV9 with TRBJ2-7, with a weak D call TRBD2 (7 bases). V was trimmed by 4 bases and J by 5 bases, leaving 16 bases between them. Germline lookup yields CDR1 SGDLS and CDR2 YYNGEE. The CDR3 loop spans 14 amino acids.

At least ten counts were recorded for this clonotype. V gene TRBV28 combines with J gene TRBJ2-5; D is possibly TRBD1 or TRBD2 (6 bases each). V was pared by 7 bases and J by 3 bases, with 15 bases between. CDR3 size: 14 residues. Germline loops: CDR1 MDHEN, CDR2 SYDVKM. CDR3 loop: CASNLRGVEETQYF. The CDR3, as DNA: TGTGCCAGCAATCTGAGGGGGGTGGAAGAGACCCAGTACTTC.

The rearrangement links TRBV28 to TRBJ1-6; TRBD1 might be the D (5 bases). CDR1 is MDHEN, CDR2 SYDVKM, per germline. V was pared by 8 bases and J by 7 bases, with 21 bases between. The length of the CDR3 is 16 residues. CDR3 sequence (DNA): TGTGCCAGCGCTCTGTCCAACAGGCATCGGAATTCACCCCTCCACTTT. It specifies CASALSNRHRNSPLHF.